This passage covers 6 T cell receptor beta chains from one sample sequenced in a study of cytomegalovirus exposure and HLA in healthy donors. PCR employed 60 Vbeta and 13 Jbeta primers. TCRdb's copy holds only in-frame clones and misses some; the assay was immunoSEQ multiplex PCR. Its listing shows 100,000 to 150,000 clones. What was sequenced was PBMCs. Receptors were obtained from a man younger than 30 in good health and CMV-seronegative.

This chain uses TRBV5-1 with TRBJ2-3; TRBD1 is a possible D gene (6 bases). CDR1 and CDR2 (germline): SGHRS, YFSETQ. This CDR3 contains 16 residues. V was cut by 2 bases and J by 5 bases, with 18 bases left in between. The CDR3 bases are TGCGCCAGCAGCTTCGCCCTGGACAGTGGCGGAGATACGCAGTATTTT. The encoded protein is CASSFALDSGGDTQYF. The full variable domain, completed using reference TRBV5-1 and TRBJ2-3, is KAGVTQTPRYLIKTRGQQVTLSCSPISGHRSVSWYQQTPGQGLQFLFEYFSETQRNKGNFPGRFSGRQFSNSRSEMNVSTLELGDSALYLCASSFALDSGGDTQYFGPGTRLTVL.

The chain recombines TRBV9 with TRBJ1-2; no firm D call. CDR3 length equals 15 residues. V lost 0 bases and J 8 bases, leaving 17 bases between the germline ends. CDR1 and CDR2 from the germline V gene are SGDLS and YYNGEE. CDR3 sequence: CASSVGPGLEVGYTF. The CDR3 region has the DNA TGTGCCAGCAGCGTAGGGCCAGGCCTCGAAGTCGGCTACACCTTC.

The CDR3: CAWNRLGSPLHF. In DNA form, the CDR3 reads TGTGCCTGGAACAGGCTCGGTTCACCCCTCCACTTT. The chain links TRBV30 to TRBJ1-6; D perhaps matches TRBD1 (5 bases). Germline V gene lookup returns CDR1 GTSNPN and CDR2 SVGIG (reference sequence). The CDR3 is made up of 12 amino acids. The germline V and J ends were trimmed by 4 bases and 9 bases, with 10 bases remaining between them. Using reference TRBV30 and TRBJ1-6 for the parts outside the CDR3, the full variable domain is SQTIHQWPATLVQPVGSPLSLECTVEGTSNPNLYWYRQAAGRGLQLLFYSVGIGQISSEVPQNLSASRPQDRQFILSSKKLLLSDSGFYLCAWNRLGSPLHFGNGTRLTVT.

The chain uses TRBV29-1 and TRBJ1-2, with 7 bases that match TRBD1. Trimming at V came to 6 bases and at J to 2 bases, leaving 6 bases not matched to a gene. Germline-derived CDR1 and CDR2 are SQVTM and ANQGSEA. This CDR3 is built from 13 residues. CDR3 sequence: CSVDRAGNYGYTF. The CDR3 nucleotides are TGCAGCGTAGACAGGGCAGGGAACTATGGCTACACCTTC.

V usage is TRBV7-8 and J usage is TRBJ1-2; 7 bases align to TRBD1. This CDR3 region has 14 residues. From germline, CDR1 is SGHVS and CDR2 FQNEAQ. V lost 0 bases, J lost 4 bases, and 2 bases stayed unmatched. The CDR3 DNA is TGTGCCAGCAGCTTAGCGCGACAGGGCTATGGCTACACCTTC. Translating it yields CASSLARQGYGYTF.

The rearrangement joins TRBV5-8 to TRBJ2-5; the D gene is possibly TRBD1 (7 bases). The CDR3 length is 13 residues. Germline V gene lookup returns CDR1 SGHTS and CDR2 YDEGEE. V lost 4 bases and J lost 4, with 11 bases in between. In DNA form, the CDR3 reads TGTGCCAGCAGCCGACAGGGACTAGAGACCCAGTACTTC. Translating it yields CASSRQGLETQYF.